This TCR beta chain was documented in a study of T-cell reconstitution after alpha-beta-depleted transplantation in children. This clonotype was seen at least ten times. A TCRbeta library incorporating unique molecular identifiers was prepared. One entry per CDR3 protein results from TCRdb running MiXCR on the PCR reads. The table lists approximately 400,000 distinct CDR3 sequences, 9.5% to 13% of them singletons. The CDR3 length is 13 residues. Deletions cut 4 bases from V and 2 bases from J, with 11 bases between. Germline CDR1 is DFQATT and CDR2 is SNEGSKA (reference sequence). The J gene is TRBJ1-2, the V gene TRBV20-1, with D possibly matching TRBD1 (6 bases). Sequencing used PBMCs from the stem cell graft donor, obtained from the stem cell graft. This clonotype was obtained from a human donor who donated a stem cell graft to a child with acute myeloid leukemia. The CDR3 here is CSATTDSNYGYTF. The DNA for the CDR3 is TGCAGTGCTACAACGGACAGCAACTATGGCTACACCTTC.